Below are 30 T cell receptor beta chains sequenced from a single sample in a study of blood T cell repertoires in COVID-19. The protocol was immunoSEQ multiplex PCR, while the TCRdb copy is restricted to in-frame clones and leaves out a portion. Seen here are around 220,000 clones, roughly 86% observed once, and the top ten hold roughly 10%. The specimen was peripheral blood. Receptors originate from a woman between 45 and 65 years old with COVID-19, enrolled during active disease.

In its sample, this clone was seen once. The CDR3: CSAGDTYGYTF. The CDR3 bases are TGCAGTGCTGGGGACACCTATGGCTACACCTTC. The chain uses TRBV20-1 and TRBJ1-2; possibly TRBD1 for D (6 bases). CDR1 is DFQATT and CDR2 is SNEGSKA in the germline V gene (reference sequence). The V end was cut by 5 bases, the J end by 4 bases, with 8 bases between. This CDR3 is 11 amino acids long.

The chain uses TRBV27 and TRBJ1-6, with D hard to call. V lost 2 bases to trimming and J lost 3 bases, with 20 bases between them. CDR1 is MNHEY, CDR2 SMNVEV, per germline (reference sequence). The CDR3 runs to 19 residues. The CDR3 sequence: CASSLRGLGGRNYNSPLHF. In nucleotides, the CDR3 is TGTGCCAGCAGTTTAAGAGGCCTGGGTGGCAGAAACTATAATTCACCCCTCCACTTT.

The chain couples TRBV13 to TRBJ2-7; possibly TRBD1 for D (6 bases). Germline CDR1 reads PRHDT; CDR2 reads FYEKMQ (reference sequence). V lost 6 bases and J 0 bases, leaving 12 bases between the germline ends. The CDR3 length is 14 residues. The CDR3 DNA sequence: TGTGCCAGCAGAATAGGGGGTTACTCCTACGAGCAGTACTTC. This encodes CASRIGGYSYEQYF.

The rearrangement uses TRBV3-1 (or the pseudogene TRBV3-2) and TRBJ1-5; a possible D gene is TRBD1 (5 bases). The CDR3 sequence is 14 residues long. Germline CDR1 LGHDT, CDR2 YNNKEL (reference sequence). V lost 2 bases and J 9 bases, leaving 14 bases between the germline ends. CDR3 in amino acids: CASSQRQGSGPQHF. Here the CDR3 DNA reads TGTGCCAGCAGCCAAAGGCAGGGTAGTGGGCCCCAGCATTTT.

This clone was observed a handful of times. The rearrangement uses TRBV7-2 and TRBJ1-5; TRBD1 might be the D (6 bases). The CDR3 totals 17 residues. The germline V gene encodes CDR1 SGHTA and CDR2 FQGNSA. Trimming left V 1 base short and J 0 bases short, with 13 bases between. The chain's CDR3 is CASSLDPGAYSNQPQHF. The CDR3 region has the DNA TGTGCCAGCAGCTTAGACCCAGGGGCATATAGCAATCAGCCCCAGCATTTT.

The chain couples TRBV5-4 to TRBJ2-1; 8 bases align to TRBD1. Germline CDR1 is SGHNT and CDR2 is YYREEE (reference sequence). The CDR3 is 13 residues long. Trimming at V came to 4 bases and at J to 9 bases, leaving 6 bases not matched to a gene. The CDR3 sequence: CASSVTGVGEQFF. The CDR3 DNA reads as TGTGCCAGCAGCGTGACAGGGGTGGGTGAGCAGTTCTTC.

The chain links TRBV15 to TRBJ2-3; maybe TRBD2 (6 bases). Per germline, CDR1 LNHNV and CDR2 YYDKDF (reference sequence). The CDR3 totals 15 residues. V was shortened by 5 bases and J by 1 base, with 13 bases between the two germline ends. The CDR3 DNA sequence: TGTGCCACCAGCCTCGGGACGGGGGGCACAGATACGCAGTATTTT. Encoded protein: CATSLGTGGTDTQYF.

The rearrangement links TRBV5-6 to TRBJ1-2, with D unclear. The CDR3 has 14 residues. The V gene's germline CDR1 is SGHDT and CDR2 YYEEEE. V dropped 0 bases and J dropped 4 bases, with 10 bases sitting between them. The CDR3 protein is CASSLDGVGYGYTF. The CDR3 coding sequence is TGTGCCAGCAGCTTGGACGGAGTCGGCTATGGCTACACCTTC.

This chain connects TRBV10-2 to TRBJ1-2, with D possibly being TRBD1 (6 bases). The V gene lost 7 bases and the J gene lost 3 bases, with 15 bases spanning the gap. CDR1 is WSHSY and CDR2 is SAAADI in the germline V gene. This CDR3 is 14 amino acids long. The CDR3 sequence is CASTYSGGDYGYTF. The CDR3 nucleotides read TGCGCCAGCACCTACTCGGGGGGCGACTATGGCTACACCTTC.

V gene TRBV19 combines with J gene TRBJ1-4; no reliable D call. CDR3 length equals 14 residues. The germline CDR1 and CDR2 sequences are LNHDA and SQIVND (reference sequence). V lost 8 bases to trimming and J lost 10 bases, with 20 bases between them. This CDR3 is CASRKIGDEGKLFF. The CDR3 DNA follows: TGTGCCAGTCGAAAAATCGGAGACGAAGGAAAACTGTTTTTT.

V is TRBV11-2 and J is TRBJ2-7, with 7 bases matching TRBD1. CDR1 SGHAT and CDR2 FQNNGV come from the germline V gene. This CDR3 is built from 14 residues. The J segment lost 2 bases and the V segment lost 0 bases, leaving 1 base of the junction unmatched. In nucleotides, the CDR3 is TGTGCCAGCAGCTTAGAAAGGGGGCCCTACGAGCAGTACGTC. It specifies CASSLERGPYEQYV.

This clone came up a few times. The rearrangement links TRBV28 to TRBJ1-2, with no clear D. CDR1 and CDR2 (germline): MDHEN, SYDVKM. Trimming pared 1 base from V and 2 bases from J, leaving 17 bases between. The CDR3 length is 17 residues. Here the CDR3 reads CASSLSSRDYQNYGYTF. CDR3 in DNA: TGTGCCAGCAGTTTATCCTCCCGGGATTACCAAAACTATGGCTACACCTTC.

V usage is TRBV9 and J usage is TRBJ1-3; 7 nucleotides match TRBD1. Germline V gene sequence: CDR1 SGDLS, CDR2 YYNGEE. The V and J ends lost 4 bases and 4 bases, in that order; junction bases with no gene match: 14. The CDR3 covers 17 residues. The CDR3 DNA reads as TGTGCCAGCAGCACCGGGACAGCGCTGGGGCGGGGAAACACCATATATTTT. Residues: CASSTGTALGRGNTIYF.

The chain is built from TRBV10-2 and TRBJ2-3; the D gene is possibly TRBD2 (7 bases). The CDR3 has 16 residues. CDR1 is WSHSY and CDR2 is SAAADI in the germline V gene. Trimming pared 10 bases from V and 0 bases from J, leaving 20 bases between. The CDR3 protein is CATRGGRGTSTDTQYF. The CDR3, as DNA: TGCGCCACAAGGGGGGGGCGGGGAACTAGCACAGATACGCAGTATTTT.

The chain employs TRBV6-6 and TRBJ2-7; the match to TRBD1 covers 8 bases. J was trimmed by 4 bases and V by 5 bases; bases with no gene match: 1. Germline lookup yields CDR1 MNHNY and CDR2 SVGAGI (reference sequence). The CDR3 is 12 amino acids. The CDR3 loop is CASSTGGYEQYV. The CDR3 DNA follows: TGTGCCAGCAGTACAGGGGGTTACGAGCAGTACGTC.

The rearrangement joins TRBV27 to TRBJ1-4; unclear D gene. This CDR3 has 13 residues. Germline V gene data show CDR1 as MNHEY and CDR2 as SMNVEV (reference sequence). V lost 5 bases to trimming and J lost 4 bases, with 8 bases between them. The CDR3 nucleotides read TGTGCCAGCAGTCCTCTCCGTAATGAAAAACTGTTTTTT. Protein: CASSPLRNEKLFF.

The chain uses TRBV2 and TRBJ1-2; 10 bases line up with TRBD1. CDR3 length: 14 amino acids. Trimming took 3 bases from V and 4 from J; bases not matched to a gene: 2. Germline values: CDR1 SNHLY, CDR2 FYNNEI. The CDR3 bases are TGTGCCAGCAGTGAGGACAGGGGGGTCTATGGCTACACCTTC. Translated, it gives CASSEDRGVYGYTF.

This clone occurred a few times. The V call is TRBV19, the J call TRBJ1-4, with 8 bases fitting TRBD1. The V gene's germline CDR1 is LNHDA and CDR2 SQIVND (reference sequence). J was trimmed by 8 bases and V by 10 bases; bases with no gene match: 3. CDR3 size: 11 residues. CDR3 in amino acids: CATRTGEKLFF. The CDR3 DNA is TGTGCCACTCGGACAGGGGAAAAACTGTTTTTT.

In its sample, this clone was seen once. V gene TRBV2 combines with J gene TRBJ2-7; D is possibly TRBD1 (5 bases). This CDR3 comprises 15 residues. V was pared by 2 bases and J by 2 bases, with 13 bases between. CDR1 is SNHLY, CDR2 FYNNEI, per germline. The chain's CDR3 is CASSEPARVPYEQYF. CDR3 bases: TGTGCCAGCAGTGAACCGGCCAGGGTCCCCTACGAGCAGTACTTC.

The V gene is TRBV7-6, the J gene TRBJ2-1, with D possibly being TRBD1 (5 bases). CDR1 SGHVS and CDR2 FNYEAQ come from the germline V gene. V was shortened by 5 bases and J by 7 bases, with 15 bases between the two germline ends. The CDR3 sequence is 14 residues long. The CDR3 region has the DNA TGTGCCAGCAGCCTCAGGGTCTCCGATAATGAGCAGTTCTTC. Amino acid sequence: CASSLRVSDNEQFF.

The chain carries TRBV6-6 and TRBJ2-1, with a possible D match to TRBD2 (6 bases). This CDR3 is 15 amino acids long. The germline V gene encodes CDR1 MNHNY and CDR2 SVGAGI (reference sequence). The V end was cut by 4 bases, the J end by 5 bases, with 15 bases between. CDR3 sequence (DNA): TGTGCCAGCAGTTCTATCCGGGGGAAAGACAATGAGCAGTTCTTC. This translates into CASSSIRGKDNEQFF.

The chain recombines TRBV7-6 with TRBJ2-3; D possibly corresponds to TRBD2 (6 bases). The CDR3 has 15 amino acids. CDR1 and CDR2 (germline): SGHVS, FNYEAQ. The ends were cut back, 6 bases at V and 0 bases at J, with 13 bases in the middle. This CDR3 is CASSPPGVSTDTQYF. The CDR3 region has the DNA TGTGCCAGCAGTCCCCCGGGGGTTAGCACAGATACGCAGTATTTT.

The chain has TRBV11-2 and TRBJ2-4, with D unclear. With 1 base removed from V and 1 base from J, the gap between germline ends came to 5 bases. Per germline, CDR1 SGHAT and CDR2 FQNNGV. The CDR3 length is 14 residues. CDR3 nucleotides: TGTGCCAGCAGCTTAGCCGGGGCCAAAAACATTCAGTACTTC. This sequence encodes CASSLAGAKNIQYF. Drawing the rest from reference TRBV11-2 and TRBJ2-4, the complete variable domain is EAGVAQSPRYKIIEKRQSVAFWCNPISGHATLYWYQQILGQGPKLLIQFQNNGVVDDSQLPKDRFSAERLKGVDSTLKIQPAKLEDSAVYLCASSLAGAKNIQYFGAGTRLSVL.

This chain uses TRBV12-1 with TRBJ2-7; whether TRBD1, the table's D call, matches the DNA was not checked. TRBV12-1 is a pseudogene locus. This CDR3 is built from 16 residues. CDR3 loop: CASSFPRTGRPLEQYV. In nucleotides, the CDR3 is TGTGCCAGCAGCTTCCCCCGGACAGGACGACCCCTCGAGCAGTACGTC.

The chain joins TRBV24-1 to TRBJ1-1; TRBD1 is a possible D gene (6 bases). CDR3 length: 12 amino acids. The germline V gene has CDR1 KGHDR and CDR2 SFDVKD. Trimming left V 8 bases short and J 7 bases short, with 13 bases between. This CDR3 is CATTNRANEAFF. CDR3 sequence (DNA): TGTGCCACCACCAACAGGGCGAATGAAGCTTTCTTT.

CDR3 amino acids: CASSLSGGGAEAFF. In DNA, the CDR3 is TGTGCCAGCAGCTTATCTGGAGGAGGCGCTGAAGCTTTCTTT. The chain joins TRBV7-2 to TRBJ1-1; D is unclear. The CDR3 runs to 14 residues. V lost 2 bases and J lost 6, with 13 bases in between. Germline V lookup: CDR1 SGHTA, CDR2 FQGNSA.

CDR3 protein: CATSIPHGTPYNEQFF. Here the CDR3 DNA reads TGTGCCACCAGTATACCACACGGGACTCCCTACAATGAGCAGTTCTTC. This sequence joins TRBV15 and TRBJ2-1, with D possibly TRBD2 on 6 matching bases. The CDR3 extends over 16 amino acids. Trimming stripped 6 bases from V and 2 bases from J, with 17 bases between. CDR1 LNHNV and CDR2 YYDKDF come from the germline V gene (reference sequence). The full variable domain, its missing parts supplied by reference TRBV15 and TRBJ2-1, is DAMVIQNPRYQVTQFGKPVTLSCSQTLNHNVMYWYQQKSSQAPKLLFHYYDKDFNNEADTPDNFQSRRPNTSFCFLDIRSPGLGDTAMYLCATSIPHGTPYNEQFFGPGTRLTVL.

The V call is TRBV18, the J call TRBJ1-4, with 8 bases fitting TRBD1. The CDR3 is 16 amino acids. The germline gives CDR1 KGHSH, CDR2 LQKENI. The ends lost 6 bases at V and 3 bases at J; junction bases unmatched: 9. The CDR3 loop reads CASSQDRGGANEKLFF. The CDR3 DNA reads TGTGCCAGCTCCCAAGACAGGGGTGGCGCTAATGAAAAACTGTTTTTT.

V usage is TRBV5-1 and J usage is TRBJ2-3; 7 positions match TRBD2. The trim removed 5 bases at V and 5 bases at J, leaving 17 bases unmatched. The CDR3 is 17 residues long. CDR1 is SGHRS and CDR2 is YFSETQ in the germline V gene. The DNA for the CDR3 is TGCGCCAGCAGTTCTACGACGTCCGGAGGACTAGGAGATACGCAGTATTTT. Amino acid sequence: CASSSTTSGGLGDTQYF.

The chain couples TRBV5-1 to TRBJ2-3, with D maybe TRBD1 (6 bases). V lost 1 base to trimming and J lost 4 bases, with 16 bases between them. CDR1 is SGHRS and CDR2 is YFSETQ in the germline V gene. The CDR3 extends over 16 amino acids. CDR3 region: CASSLNGGRRSDTQYF. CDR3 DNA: TGCGCCAGCAGCTTGAATGGGGGCCGTCGCTCAGATACGCAGTATTTT.